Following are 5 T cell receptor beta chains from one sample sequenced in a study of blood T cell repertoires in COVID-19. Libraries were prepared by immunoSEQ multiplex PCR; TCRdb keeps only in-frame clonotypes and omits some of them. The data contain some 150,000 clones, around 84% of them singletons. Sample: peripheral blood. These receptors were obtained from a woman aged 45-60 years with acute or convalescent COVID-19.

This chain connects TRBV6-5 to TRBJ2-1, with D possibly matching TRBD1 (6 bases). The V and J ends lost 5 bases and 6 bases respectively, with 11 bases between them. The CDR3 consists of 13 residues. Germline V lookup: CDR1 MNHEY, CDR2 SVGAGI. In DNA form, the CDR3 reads TGTGCCAGCAGTAAACAGGGAACCAATGAGCAGTTCTTC. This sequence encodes CASSKQGTNEQFF.

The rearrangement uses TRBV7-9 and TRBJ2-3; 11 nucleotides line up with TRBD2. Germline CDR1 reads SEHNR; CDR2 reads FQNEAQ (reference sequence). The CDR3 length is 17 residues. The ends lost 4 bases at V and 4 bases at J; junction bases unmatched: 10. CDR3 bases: TGTGCCAGCAGCTCATATAGCGGGGGGGCCGGCGCAGATACGCAGTATTTT. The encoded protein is CASSSYSGGAGADTQYF.

The CDR3 bases are TGTGCCACCTCCCCCGGCTCTGGAAACACCATATATTTT. Residues: CATSPGSGNTIYF. The rearrangement uses TRBV7-2 and TRBJ1-3, with unresolved D. Looked up from germline, CDR1 is SGHTA and CDR2 is FQGNSA. The length of the CDR3 is 13 residues. V dropped 10 bases and J dropped 0 bases, with 10 bases sitting between them.

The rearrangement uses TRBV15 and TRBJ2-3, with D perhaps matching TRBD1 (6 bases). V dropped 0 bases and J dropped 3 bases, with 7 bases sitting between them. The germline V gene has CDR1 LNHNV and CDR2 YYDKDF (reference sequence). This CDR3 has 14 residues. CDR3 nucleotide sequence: TGTGCCACCAGCAGAGAAACAGGGACAGATACGCAGTATTTT. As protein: CATSRETGTDTQYF.

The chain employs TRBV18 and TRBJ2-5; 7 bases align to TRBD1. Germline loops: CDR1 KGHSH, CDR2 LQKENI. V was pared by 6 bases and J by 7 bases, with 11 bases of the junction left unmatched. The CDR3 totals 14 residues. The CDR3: CASSVGTESWTQYF. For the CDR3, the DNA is TGTGCCAGCTCGGTCGGGACAGAGAGTTGGACCCAGTACTTC.